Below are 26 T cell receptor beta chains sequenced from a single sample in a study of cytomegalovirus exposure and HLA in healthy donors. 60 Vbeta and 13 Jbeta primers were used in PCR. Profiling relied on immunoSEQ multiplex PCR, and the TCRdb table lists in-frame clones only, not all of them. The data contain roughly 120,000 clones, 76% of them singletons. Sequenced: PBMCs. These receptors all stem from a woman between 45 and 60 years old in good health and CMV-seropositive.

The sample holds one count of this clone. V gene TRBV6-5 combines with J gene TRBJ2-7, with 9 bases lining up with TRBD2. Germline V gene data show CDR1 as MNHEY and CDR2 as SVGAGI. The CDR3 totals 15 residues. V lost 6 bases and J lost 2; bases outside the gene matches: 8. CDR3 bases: TGTGCCAGCAGGTTCGGTCTAGCGGGGACCTACGAGCAGTACTTC. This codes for CASRFGLAGTYEQYF.

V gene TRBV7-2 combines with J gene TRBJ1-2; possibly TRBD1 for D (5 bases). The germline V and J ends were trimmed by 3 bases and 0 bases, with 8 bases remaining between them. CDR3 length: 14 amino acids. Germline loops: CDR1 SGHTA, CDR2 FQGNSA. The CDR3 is CASSFGGTNYGYTF. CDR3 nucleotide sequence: TGTGCCAGCAGCTTCGGGGGTACTAACTATGGCTACACCTTC.

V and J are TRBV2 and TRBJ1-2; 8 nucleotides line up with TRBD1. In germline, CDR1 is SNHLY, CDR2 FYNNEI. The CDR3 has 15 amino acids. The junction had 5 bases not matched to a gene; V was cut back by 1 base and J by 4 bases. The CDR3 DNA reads TGTGCCAGCAGTGAAGGAGTTGACAGGGGCTATGGCTACACCTTC. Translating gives CASSEGVDRGYGYTF.

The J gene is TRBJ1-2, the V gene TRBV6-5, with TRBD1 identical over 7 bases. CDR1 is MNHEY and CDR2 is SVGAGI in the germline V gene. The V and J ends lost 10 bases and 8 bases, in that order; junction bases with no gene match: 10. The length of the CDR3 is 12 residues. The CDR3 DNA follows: TGTGCCAACCGGGACAGCCTCGGGGGCTACACCTTC. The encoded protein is CANRDSLGGYTF.

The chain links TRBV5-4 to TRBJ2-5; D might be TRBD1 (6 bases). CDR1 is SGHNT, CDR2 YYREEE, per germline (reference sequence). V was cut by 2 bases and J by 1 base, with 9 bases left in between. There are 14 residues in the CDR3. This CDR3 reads CASSFLGGQETQYF. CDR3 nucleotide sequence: TGTGCCAGCAGCTTTTTAGGGGGCCAAGAGACCCAGTACTTC. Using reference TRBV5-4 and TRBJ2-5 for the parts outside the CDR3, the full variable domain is ETGVTQSPTHLIKTRGQQVTLRCSSQSGHNTVSWYQQALGQGPQFIFQYYREEENGRGNFPPRFSGLQFPNYSSELNVNALELDDSALYLCASSFLGGQETQYFGPGTRLLVL.

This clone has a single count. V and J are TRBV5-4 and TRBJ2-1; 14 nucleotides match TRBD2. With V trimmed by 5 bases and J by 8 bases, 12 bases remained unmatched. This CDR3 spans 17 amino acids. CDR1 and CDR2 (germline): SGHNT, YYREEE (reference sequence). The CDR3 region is CASSPGLAGVLSYEQFF. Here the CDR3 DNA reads TGTGCCAGCAGTCCGGGACTAGCGGGAGTACTTAGCTATGAGCAGTTCTTC.

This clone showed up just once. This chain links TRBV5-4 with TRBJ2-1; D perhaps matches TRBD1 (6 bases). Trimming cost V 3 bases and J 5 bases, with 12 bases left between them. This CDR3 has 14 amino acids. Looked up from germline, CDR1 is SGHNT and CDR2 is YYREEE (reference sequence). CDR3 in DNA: TGTGCCAGCAGCTCGCCCCGGACAGACAATGAGCAGTTCTTC. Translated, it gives CASSSPRTDNEQFF.

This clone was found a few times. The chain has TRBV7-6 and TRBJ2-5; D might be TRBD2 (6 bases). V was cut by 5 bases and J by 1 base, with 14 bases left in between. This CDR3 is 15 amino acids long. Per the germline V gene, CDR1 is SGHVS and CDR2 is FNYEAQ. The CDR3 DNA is TGTGCCAGCAGCGCGGGATTCGGACCCCAAGAGACCCAGTACTTC. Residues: CASSAGFGPQETQYF.

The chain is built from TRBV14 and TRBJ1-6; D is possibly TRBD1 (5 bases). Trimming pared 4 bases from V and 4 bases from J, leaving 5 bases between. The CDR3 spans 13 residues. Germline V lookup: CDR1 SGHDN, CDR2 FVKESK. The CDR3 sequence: CASSRQYNSPLHF. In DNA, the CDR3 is TGTGCCAGCAGCCGACAGTATAATTCACCCCTCCACTTT.

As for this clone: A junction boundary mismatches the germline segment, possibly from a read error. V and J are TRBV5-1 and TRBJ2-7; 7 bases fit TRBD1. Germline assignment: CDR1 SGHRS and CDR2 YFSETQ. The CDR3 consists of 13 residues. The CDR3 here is CASSRDDRVPLDF. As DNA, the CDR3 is TGCGCCAGCAGTCGGGACGACAGGGTACCCCTTGACTTC.

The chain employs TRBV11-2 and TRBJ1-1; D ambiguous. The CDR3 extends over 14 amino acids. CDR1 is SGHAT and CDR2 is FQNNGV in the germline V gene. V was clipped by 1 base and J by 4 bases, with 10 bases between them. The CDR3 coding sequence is TGTGCCAGCAGCTTAGCGGGAGAGGTCACTGAAGCTTTCTTT. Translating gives CASSLAGEVTEAFF.

Here the CDR3 reads CAMAEGYQETQYF. The CDR3 DNA reads as TGTGCCATGGCAGAGGGATACCAAGAGACCCAGTACTTC. The chain couples TRBV10-3 to TRBJ2-5, with D possibly TRBD2 on 5 matching bases. This CDR3 region has 13 residues. Germline loops: CDR1 ENHRY, CDR2 SYGVKD. The V end was cut by 9 bases, the J end by 0 bases, with 11 bases between.

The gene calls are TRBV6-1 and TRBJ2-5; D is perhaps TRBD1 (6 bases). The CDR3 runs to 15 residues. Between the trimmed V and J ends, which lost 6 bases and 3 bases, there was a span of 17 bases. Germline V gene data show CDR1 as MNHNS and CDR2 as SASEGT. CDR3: CASSLQGYREETQYF. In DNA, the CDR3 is TGTGCCAGCAGCCTACAGGGTTACCGAGAAGAGACCCAGTACTTC.

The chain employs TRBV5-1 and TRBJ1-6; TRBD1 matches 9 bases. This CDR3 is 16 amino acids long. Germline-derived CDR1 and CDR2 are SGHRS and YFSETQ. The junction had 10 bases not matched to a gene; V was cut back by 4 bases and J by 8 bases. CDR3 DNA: TGCGCCAGCAGCCCGGATACAGGGGGCAGATATTCACCCCTCCACTTT. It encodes CASSPDTGGRYSPLHF.

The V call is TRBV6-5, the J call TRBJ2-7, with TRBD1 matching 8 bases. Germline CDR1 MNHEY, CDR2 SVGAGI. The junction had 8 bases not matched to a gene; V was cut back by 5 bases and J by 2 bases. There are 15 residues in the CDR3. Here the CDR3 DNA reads TGTGCCAGCAGTCGACCCCGGACAGGGACCTACGAGCAGTACTTC. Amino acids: CASSRPRTGTYEQYF.

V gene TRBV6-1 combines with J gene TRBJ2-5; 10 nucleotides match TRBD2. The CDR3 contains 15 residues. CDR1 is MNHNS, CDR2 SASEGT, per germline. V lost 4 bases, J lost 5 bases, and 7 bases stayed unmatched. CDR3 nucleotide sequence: TGTGCCAGCAGTGGTCTGCTAGCGGGAGAGGAGACCCAGTACTTC. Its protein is CASSGLLAGEETQYF.

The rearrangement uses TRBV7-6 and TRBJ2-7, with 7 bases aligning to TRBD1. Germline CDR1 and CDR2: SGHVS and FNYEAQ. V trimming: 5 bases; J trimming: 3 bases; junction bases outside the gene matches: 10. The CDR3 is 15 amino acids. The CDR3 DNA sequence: TGTGCCAGCAGCCCCCGGGACAGTCCTATCTACGAGCAGTACTTC. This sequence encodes CASSPRDSPIYEQYF.

The CDR3 DNA sequence: TGTGCCAGCGGTGGGGGCGCTGACTATGGCTACACCTTC. This translates into CASGGGADYGYTF. V and J are TRBV6-5 and TRBJ1-2; possible D gene TRBD1, 6 bases. Germline CDR1 reads MNHEY; CDR2 reads SVGAGI. There are 13 residues in the CDR3. Trimming cost V 8 bases and J 3 bases, with 13 bases left between them.

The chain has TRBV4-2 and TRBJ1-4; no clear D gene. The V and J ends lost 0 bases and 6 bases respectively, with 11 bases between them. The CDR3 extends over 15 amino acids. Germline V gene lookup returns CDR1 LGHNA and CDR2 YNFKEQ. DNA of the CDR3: TGTGCCAGCAGCCAAGAGCGAAAAATGGATGAAAAACTGTTTTTT. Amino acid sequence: CASSQERKMDEKLFF.

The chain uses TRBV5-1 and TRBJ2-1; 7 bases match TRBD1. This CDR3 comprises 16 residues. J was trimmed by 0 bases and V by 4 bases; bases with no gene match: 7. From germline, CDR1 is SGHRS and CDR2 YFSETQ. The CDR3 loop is CASSPRGQSSYNEQFF. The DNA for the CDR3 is TGCGCCAGCAGCCCTAGGGGGCAGAGCTCCTACAATGAGCAGTTCTTC.

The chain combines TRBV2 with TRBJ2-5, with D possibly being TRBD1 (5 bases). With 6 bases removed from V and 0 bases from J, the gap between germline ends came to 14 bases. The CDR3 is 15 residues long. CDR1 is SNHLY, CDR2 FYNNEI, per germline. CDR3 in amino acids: CASRMDRQNQETQYF. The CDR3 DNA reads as TGTGCCAGCAGGATGGACCGACAGAACCAAGAGACCCAGTACTTC.

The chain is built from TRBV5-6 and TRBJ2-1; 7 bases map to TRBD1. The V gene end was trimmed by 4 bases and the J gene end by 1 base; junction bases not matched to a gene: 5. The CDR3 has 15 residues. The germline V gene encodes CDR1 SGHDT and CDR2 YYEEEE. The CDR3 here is CASSPTGNSYNEQFF. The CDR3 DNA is TGTGCCAGCAGCCCGACAGGGAATTCCTACAATGAGCAGTTCTTC. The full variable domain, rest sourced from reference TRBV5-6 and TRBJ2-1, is DAGVTQSPTHLIKTRGQQVTLRCSPKSGHDTVSWYQQALGQGPQFIFQYYEEEERQRGNFPDRFSGHQFPNYSSELNVNALLLGDSALYLCASSPTGNSYNEQFFGPGTRLTVL.

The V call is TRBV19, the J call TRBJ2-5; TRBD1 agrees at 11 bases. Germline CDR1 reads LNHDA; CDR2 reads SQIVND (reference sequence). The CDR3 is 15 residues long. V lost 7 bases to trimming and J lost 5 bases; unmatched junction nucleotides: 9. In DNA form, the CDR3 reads TGTGCCAGTACAAGCGGGACAGGGGGTTGGGAGACCCAGTACTTC. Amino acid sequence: CASTSGTGGWETQYF.

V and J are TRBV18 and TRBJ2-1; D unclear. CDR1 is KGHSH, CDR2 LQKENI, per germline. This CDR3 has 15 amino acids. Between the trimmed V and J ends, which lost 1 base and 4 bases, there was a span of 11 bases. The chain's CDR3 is CASSPRARSYNEQFF. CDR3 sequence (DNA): TGTGCCAGCTCACCACGAGCCAGGTCGTACAATGAGCAGTTCTTC.

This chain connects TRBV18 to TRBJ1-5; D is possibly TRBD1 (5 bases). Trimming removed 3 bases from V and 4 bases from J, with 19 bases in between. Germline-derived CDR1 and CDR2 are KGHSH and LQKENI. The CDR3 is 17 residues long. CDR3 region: CASSPAELTGRNQPQHF. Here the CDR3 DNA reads TGTGCCAGCTCACCGGCGGAGCTTACAGGTCGGAATCAGCCCCAGCATTTT.

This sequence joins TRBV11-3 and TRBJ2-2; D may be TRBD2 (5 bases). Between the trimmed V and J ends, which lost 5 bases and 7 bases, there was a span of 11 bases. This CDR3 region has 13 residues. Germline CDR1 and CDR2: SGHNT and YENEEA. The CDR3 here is CASSRTRDGELFF. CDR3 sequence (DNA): TGTGCCAGCAGCCGAACCCGGGACGGGGAGCTGTTTTTT.